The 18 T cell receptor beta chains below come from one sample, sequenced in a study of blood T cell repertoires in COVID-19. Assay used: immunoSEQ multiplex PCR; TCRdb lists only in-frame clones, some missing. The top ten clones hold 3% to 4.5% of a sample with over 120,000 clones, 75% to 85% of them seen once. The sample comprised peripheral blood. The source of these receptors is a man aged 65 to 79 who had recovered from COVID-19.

CDR3 sequence (DNA): TGTGCCCCCAGGGTAGGGACAGATACGCAGTATTTT. Translating gives CAPRVGTDTQYF. V usage is TRBV6-4 and J usage is TRBJ2-3, with a possible D match to TRBD1 (5 bases). The germline V and J ends were trimmed by 11 bases and 3 bases, with 12 bases remaining between them. The CDR3 totals 12 residues. Germline V gene sequence: CDR1 MRHNA, CDR2 SNTAGT.

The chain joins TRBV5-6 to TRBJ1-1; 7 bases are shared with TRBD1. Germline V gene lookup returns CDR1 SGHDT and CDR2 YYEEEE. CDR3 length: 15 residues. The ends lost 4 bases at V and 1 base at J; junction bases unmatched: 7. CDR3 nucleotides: TGTGCCAGCAGCCCTGGACAGGTGAGGAACACTGAAGCTTTCTTT. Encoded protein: CASSPGQVRNTEAFF.

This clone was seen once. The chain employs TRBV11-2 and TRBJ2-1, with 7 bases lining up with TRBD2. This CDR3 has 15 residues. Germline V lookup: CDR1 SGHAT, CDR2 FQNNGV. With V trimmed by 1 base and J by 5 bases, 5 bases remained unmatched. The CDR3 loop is CASSLAGEGHNEQFF. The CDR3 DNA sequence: TGTGCCAGCAGCTTAGCCGGGGAGGGGCACAATGAGCAGTTCTTC.

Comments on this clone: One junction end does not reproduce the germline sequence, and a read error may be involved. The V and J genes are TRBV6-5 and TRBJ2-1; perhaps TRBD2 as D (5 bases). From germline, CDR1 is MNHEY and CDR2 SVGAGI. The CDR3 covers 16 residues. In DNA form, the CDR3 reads TGTGCCGGCAGTTACGGGATTGCGGGCGTCAACAATGAGCAGTTCTTC. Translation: CAGSYGIAGVNNEQFF.

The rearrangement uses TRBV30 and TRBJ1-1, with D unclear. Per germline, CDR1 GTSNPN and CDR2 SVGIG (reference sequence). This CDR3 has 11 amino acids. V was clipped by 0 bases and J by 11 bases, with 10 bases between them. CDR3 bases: TGTGCCTGGAGTGTACAGAACAAGGCTTTCTTT. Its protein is CAWSVQNKAFF.

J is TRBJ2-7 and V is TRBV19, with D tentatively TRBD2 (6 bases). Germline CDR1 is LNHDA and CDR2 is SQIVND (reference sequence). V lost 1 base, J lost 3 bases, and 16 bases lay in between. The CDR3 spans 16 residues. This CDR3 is CASSIVFGTRGYEQYF. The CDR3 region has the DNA TGTGCCAGTAGTATAGTATTTGGGACTCGAGGCTACGAGCAGTACTTC.

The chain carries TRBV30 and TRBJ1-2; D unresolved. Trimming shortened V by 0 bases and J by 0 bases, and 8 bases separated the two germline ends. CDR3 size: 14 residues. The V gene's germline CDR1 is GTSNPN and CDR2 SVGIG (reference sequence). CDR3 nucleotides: TGTGCCTGGAGTGTGGTTCAGACTAACTATGGCTACACCTTC. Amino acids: CAWSVVQTNYGYTF.

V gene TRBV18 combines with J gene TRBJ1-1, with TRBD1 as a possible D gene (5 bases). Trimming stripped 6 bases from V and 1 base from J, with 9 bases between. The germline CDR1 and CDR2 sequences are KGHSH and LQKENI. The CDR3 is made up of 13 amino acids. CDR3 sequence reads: CASSPTGNTEAFF. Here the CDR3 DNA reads TGTGCCAGCTCGCCTACAGGGAACACTGAAGCTTTCTTT.

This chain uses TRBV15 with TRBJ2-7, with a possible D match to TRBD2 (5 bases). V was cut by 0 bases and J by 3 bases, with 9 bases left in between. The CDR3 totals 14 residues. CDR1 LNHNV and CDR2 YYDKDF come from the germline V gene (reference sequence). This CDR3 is CATSRDRDFYEQYF. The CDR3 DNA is TGTGCCACCAGCAGAGACCGGGATTTCTACGAGCAGTACTTC.

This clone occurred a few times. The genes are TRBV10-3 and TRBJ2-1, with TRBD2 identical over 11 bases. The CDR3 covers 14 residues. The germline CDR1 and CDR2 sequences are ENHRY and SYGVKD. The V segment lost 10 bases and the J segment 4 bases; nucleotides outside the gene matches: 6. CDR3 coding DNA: TGTGCCACGATAGCGGGAGGGCAGTACAATGAGCAGTTCTTC. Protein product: CATIAGGQYNEQFF.

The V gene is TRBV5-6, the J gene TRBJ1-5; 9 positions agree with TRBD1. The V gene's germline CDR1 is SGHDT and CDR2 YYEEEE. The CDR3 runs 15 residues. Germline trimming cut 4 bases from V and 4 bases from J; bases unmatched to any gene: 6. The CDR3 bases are TGTGCCAGCAGCCCGGGGACAGGGAGAAATCAGCCCCAGCATTTT. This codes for CASSPGTGRNQPQHF.

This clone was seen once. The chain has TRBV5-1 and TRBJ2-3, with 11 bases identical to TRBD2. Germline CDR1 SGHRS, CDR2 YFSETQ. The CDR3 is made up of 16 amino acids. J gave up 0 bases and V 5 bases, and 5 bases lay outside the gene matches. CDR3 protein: CASRGLAGGSTDTQYF. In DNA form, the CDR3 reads TGCGCCAGCAGAGGGCTAGCGGGGGGAAGCACAGATACGCAGTATTTT.

CDR3 nucleotide sequence: TGTGCCACCCCAAATTCCCGGGACAGGGGTCCCCACGGGGATGGCTACACCTTC. Its protein is CATPNSRDRGPHGDGYTF. The chain links TRBV24-1 to TRBJ1-2; TRBD1 matches at 10 bases. The CDR3 length is 18 residues. V shed 9 bases and J 6 bases; nucleotides not matched to a gene: 21. Germline V gives CDR1 KGHDR, CDR2 SFDVKD.

CDR3: CASSLGTSGRLSYEQYF. The CDR3 DNA follows: TGCGCCAGCAGCTTGGGGACTAGCGGGCGCCTCTCCTACGAGCAGTACTTC. The chain couples TRBV5-1 to TRBJ2-7; 11 bases map to TRBD2. The CDR3 has 17 residues. Trimming cost V 0 bases and J 0 bases; bases outside gene matches: 5. The V gene's germline CDR1 is SGHRS and CDR2 YFSETQ.

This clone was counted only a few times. Written as DNA, the CDR3 is TGTGCCAGCAGCTTAACAGGGGAGACTGAAGCTTTCTTT. Protein: CASSLTGETEAFF. The chain employs TRBV7-2 and TRBJ1-1; TRBD1 matches at 7 bases. With 2 bases clipped from V and 5 bases from J, the junction kept 2 bases outside the gene matches. CDR3 length equals 13 residues. Looked up from germline, CDR1 is SGHTA and CDR2 is FQGNSA.

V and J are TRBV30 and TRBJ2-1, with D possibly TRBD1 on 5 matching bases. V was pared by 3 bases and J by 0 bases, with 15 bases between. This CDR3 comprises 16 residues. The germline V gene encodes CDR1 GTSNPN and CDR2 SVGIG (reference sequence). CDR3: CAWRSQQASSYNEQFF. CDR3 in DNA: TGTGCCTGGAGATCCCAACAGGCTAGCTCCTACAATGAGCAGTTCTTC. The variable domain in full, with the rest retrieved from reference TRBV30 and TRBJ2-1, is SQTIHQWPATLVQPVGSPLSLECTVEGTSNPNLYWYRQAAGRGLQLLFYSVGIGQISSEVPQNLSASRPQDRQFILSSKKLLLSDSGFYLCAWRSQQASSYNEQFFGPGTRLTVL.

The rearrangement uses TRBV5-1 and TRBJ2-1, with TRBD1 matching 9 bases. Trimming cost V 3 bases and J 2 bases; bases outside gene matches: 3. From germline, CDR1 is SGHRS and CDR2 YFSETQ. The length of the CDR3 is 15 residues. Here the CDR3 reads CASSYRGLPYNEQFF. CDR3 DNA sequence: TGCGCCAGCAGCTACAGGGGGCTCCCCTACAATGAGCAGTTCTTC.

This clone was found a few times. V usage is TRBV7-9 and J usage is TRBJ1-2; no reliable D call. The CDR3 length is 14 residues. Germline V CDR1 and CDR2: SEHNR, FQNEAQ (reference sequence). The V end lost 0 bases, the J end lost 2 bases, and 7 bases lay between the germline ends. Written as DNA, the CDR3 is TGTGCCAGCAGCTTAGCGTCCAGAAACTATGGCTACACCTTC. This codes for CASSLASRNYGYTF.